The T cell receptor beta chain described here comes from a study of OX40 agonist ivuxolimab in advanced cancers. On the study more broadly: Dose-escalation patients' cancers were hepatocellular carcinoma, melanoma, renal cell or head and neck cancer. Study-wide results and limits: Certain nonresponders likewise exhibited a low normalized T-cell clonal expansion.

As to this clone: Its antigen is not identified.

The CDR3 covers 14 residues. The J segment lost 4 bases and the V segment lost 4 bases, leaving 7 bases of the junction unmatched. CDR1 SGHAT and CDR2 FQNNGV come from the germline V gene. Produced via immunoSEQ multiplex PCR; TCRdb's table is partial and in-frame only. Of about 48,000 clones in the sample, about 87% were seen once. Patients with a history of autoimmune disease or on systemic immunosuppression were excluded. The chain has TRBV11-2 and TRBJ2-7; TRBD1 aligns across 7 bases. The TCR was taken from an adult with an advanced solid tumor such as melanoma, head and neck, liver or kidney cancer. The material sequenced was CD4+ or CD8+ T cells sorted from blood, taken in a trial of the OX40 agonist ivuxolimab. The chain's CDR3 is CASSSTGMRYEQYF. CDR3 nucleotides: TGTGCCAGCAGCTCGACAGGGATGCGGTACGAGCAGTACTTC.